The 13 T cell receptor beta chains listed next were all sequenced from one sample in a study of shared clonotypes between healthy human individuals. Measured with immunoSEQ multiplex PCR; TCRdb has only the in-frame clones, and not every one. The table shows a few million clones, with 92% occurring only once. Sequenced sample: naive CD4+ T cells from PBMCs. Specified subset: CD45RA+ positively selected. Receptors originate from a man aged 18-30 years in good health. Some clones in this sample may be carry-over from other donors' samples.

V and J are TRBV10-3 and TRBJ2-7; D is ambiguous. The CDR3 is 14 residues long. Germline V gene lookup returns CDR1 ENHRY and CDR2 SYGVKD. V lost 3 bases, J lost 6 bases, and 15 bases lay in between. CDR3 bases: TGTGCCATCAGTGATACGGTCCCTCCGGGCGAGCAGTACTTC. It codes for CAISDTVPPGEQYF.

This chain links TRBV6-1 with TRBJ2-1; tentatively, D is TRBD1 or TRBD2 (5 bases each). CDR1 is MNHNS, CDR2 SASEGT, per germline. The CDR3 covers 14 residues. Trimming cost V 4 bases and J 8 bases, with 15 bases left between them. DNA of the CDR3: TGTGCCAGCAGTGGGGTCCGGGGCGATTATGAGCAGTTCTTC. It codes for CASSGVRGDYEQFF.

The chain is built from TRBV2 and TRBJ1-5, with 7 bases matching TRBD1. The V segment lost 4 bases and the J segment 7 bases; nucleotides outside the gene matches: 10. Germline CDR1 and CDR2: SNHLY and FYNNEI. This CDR3 has 15 residues. CDR3 DNA sequence: TGTGCCAGCAGTGCAGCCTTTACAGGGGTACAGCCCCAGCATTTT. Its translation is CASSAAFTGVQPQHF.

In DNA form, the CDR3 reads TGTGCCAGCTCACCATCCGGGACAAATAATCAGCCCCAGCATTTT. This encodes CASSPSGTNNQPQHF. The chain recombines TRBV18 with TRBJ1-5; D possibly corresponds to TRBD1 (6 bases). The germline gives CDR1 KGHSH, CDR2 LQKENI. This CDR3 comprises 15 residues. V was cut by 2 bases and J by 4 bases, with 12 bases left in between. Using reference TRBV18 and TRBJ1-5 for the parts outside the CDR3, the full variable domain is NAGVMQNPRHLVRRRGQEARLRCSPMKGHSHVYWYRQLPEEGLKFMVYLQKENIIDESGMPKERFSAEFPKEGPSILRIQQVVRGDSAAYFCASSPSGTNNQPQHFGDGTRLSIL.

The genes are TRBV28 and TRBJ2-5; 7 bases agree with TRBD2. This CDR3 spans 20 amino acids. Germline V gene lookup returns CDR1 MDHEN and CDR2 SYDVKM. V was clipped by 6 bases and J by 4 bases; unmatched bases: 26. CDR3 nucleotides: TGTGCCAGCAGAACAGGTGGTAGTCCACTCAGGCGGCCGGGAGGAGAGACCCAGTACTTC. Translated: CASRTGGSPLRRPGGETQYF.

The genes are TRBV7-7 and TRBJ2-2; maybe TRBD2 (5 bases). Germline CDR1 SSHAT, CDR2 FNYEAQ (reference sequence). This CDR3 is 15 amino acids long. Deletions cut 5 bases from V and 5 bases from J, with 15 bases between. The CDR3 DNA follows: TGTGCCAGCAGCCCGGGAAACAGTGTTACCGGGGAGCTGTTTTTT. This codes for CASSPGNSVTGELFF. The variable domain in full, completed from reference TRBV7-7 and TRBJ2-2, reads GAGVSQSPRYKVTKRGQDVTLRCDPISSHATLYWYQQALGQGPEFLTYFNYEAQPDKSGLPSDRFSAERPEGSISTLTIQRTEQRDSAMYRCASSPGNSVTGELFFGEGSRLTVL.

The gene calls are TRBV7-2 and TRBJ2-4; D may be TRBD1 (5 bases). V lost 2 bases to trimming and J lost 8 bases, with 7 bases between them. This CDR3 is built from 12 residues. In germline, CDR1 is SGHTA, CDR2 FQGNSA. CDR3 loop: CASSLQGYIQYF. The DNA for the CDR3 is TGTGCCAGCAGCTTACAGGGATACATTCAGTACTTC.

The chain employs TRBV29-1 and TRBJ2-1, with 8 bases matching TRBD2. Losses at the gene ends were 7 bases for V and 0 bases for J; bases not matched to a gene: 11. Germline V lookup: CDR1 SQVTM, CDR2 ANQGSEA. There are 16 residues in the CDR3. The CDR3 here is CSARTRLANSYNEQFF. The CDR3, as DNA: TGCAGCGCACGGACTAGACTAGCGAACTCCTACAATGAGCAGTTCTTC.

The chain has TRBV7-7 and TRBJ2-3, with 9 bases that match TRBD2. V lost 3 bases to trimming and J lost 5 bases; unmatched junction nucleotides: 3. Germline CDR1 is SSHAT and CDR2 is FNYEAQ (reference sequence). The CDR3 has 14 residues. This CDR3 is CASSFSGRGDTQYF. CDR3 in DNA: TGTGCCAGCAGCTTTAGCGGGAGAGGAGATACGCAGTATTTT.

The genes are TRBV11-2 and TRBJ2-2; possibly TRBD2 for D (5 bases). The CDR3 consists of 17 residues. The V end was cut by 0 bases, the J end by 4 bases, with 15 bases between. Germline values: CDR1 SGHAT, CDR2 FQNNGV. The CDR3: CASSLEVVSDFTGELFF. In nucleotides, the CDR3 is TGTGCCAGCAGCTTAGAGGTGGTCTCGGACTTCACCGGGGAGCTGTTTTTT.

This clone was detected a few times. V and J are TRBV2 and TRBJ1-4, with 7 nucleotides matching TRBD1. Germline CDR1 reads SNHLY; CDR2 reads FYNNEI. The CDR3 totals 14 residues. V was pared by 6 bases and J by 7 bases, with 8 bases of the junction left unmatched. The CDR3 DNA sequence: TGTGCCAGCAGGGACAGGCCTCGGGTTGAAAAACTGTTTTTT. It specifies CASRDRPRVEKLFF.

The chain is built from TRBV6-1 and TRBJ1-1; a possible D gene is TRBD1 (6 bases). Per the germline V gene, CDR1 is MNHNS and CDR2 is SASEGT. The germline V and J ends were trimmed by 2 bases and 4 bases, with 20 bases remaining between them. This CDR3 is 17 amino acids long. The CDR3, as DNA: TGTGCCAGCAGTGAAAGGGCGGGGCCCCAGGGGCGCACTGAAGCTTTCTTT. It codes for CASSERAGPQGRTEAFF.

The V call is TRBV4-3, the J call TRBJ1-1; tentatively, D is TRBD1 (5 bases). This CDR3 has 16 residues. CDR1 is LGHNA and CDR2 is YSLEER in the germline V gene. Trimming removed 1 base at V and 6 bases at J, with 18 bases between. The CDR3 region is CASSQVRFEGRAEAFF. In DNA form, the CDR3 reads TGCGCCAGCAGCCAAGTAAGGTTCGAGGGGCGAGCTGAAGCTTTCTTT.